The T cell receptor (beta chain) under discussion was sequenced for a study of T cells in localized non-small cell lung cancer. Comment on this clone: Its cognate antigen is unknown.

Libraries were prepared by immunoSEQ multiplex PCR; TCRdb keeps only in-frame clonotypes and omits some of them. This table holds some 40,000 clones, roughly 92% found once. Germline V CDR1 and CDR2: SGHAT, FQNNGV. CDR3 length: 12 amino acids. Trimming shortened V by 2 bases and J by 2 bases, and 3 bases separated the two germline ends. General study findings and limits: Owing to sequencing of a solitary tumor region, heterogeneity cannot be discounted. Uninvolved adjacent lung had more T cell clonality than any other tissue, topping tumor.

The source of this sequence is a female donor aged 60 or older with stage I lung adenocarcinoma. Sample: peripheral blood, taken before any cancer treatment. The rearrangement uses TRBV11-2 and TRBJ1-1; D ambiguous. Written as DNA, the CDR3 is TGTGCCAGCAGCTTAACAAACACTGAAGCTTTCTTT. This gives the protein CASSLTNTEAFF.